This T cell receptor beta chain came from a study of blood T cells in healthy people across ages. Alongside a J-beta primer mix, a sample-barcoded 5' primer served in a second PCR lasting roughly 6 to 11 cycles. MiXCR, applied by TCRdb to the 5' RACE reads, yields one record per CDR3 protein. The data show about 1 million distinct CDR3 sequences, about 23% seen once. This CDR3 has 17 residues. Germline CDR1 reads SGHTA; CDR2 reads FQGNSA. Deletions cut 4 bases from V and 8 bases from J, with 24 bases between. The data were also submitted as part of a second study, on T cells of mothers and their children.

This chain connects TRBV7-2 to TRBJ2-1, with D perhaps assigned TRBD1 or TRBD2 (6 bases each). The sequencing input was blood. This receptor was taken from a girl aged 2-10 years in good health. Here the CDR3 reads CASSSPPGGRSVYEQFF. CDR3 bases: TGTGCCAGCAGCTCCCCTCCCGGGGGCAGGTCGGTGTATGAGCAGTTCTTC.